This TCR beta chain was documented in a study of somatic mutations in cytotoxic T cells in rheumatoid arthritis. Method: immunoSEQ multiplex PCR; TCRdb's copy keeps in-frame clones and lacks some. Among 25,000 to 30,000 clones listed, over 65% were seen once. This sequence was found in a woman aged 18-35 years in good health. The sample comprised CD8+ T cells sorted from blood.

The CDR3 reads CASSLIGVEETQYF. CDR3 coding DNA: TGTGCCAGCAGCTTAATCGGGGTGGAAGAGACCCAGTACTTC. The V and J genes are TRBV11-2 and TRBJ2-5; tentative D call: TRBD2 (5 bases). Between the trimmed V and J ends, which lost 2 bases and 3 bases, there was a span of 10 bases. Per germline, CDR1 SGHAT and CDR2 FQNNGV. The CDR3 runs 14 residues. Full variable domain (outside the CDR3, taken from reference TRBV11-2 and TRBJ2-5): EAGVAQSPRYKIIEKRQSVAFWCNPISGHATLYWYQQILGQGPKLLIQFQNNGVVDDSQLPKDRFSAERLKGVDSTLKIQPAKLEDSAVYLCASSLIGVEETQYFGPGTRLLVL.